A single sample gave rise to the 20 T cell receptor beta chains below, sequenced in a study of blood T cell repertoires in COVID-19. Sequencing was performed with immunoSEQ multiplex PCR; in TCRdb, only in-frame clones are kept and a portion is missing. The table has around 290,000 clones, around nine tenths seen once. The sequencing input was PBMCs or T cells enriched from blood (not recorded which). These receptors came from a woman aged 55-75 years in a cohort exposed to, infected with or recovered from COVID-19 (not recorded which).

V gene TRBV7-9 combines with J gene TRBJ2-7; D is possibly TRBD2 (5 bases). The germline V gene encodes CDR1 SEHNR and CDR2 FQNEAQ (reference sequence). This CDR3 is 15 amino acids long. V lost 3 bases, J lost 0 bases, and 12 bases lay in between. The CDR3 loop is CASSFAGGLSYEQYF. The CDR3 DNA follows: TGTGCCAGCAGCTTTGCGGGCGGCCTCTCCTACGAGCAGTACTTC.

The chain joins TRBV3-1 (or the pseudogene TRBV3-2) to TRBJ2-2, with D maybe TRBD2 (5 bases). V was shortened by 1 base and J by 5 bases, with 5 bases between the two germline ends. The CDR3 has 13 amino acids. CDR1 and CDR2 (germline): LGHDT, YNNKEL (reference sequence). CDR3 protein: CASSQGLTGELFF. CDR3 coding DNA: TGTGCCAGCAGCCAAGGACTAACCGGGGAGCTGTTTTTT.

V gene TRBV10-1 combines with J gene TRBJ1-1; possible D gene TRBD1, 6 bases. From germline, CDR1 is WNHNN and CDR2 SYGVQD (reference sequence). The CDR3 covers 14 residues. V was shortened by 4 bases and J by 0 bases, with 9 bases between the two germline ends. The CDR3 spells CASSGDTMNTEAFF. The CDR3 region has the DNA TGCGCCAGCAGTGGGGACACCATGAACACTGAAGCTTTCTTT.

This clone was seen only once. This chain links TRBV6-5 with TRBJ2-2; 11 bases line up with TRBD2. This CDR3 has 15 amino acids. The germline V gene has CDR1 MNHEY and CDR2 SVGAGI. The ends lost 6 bases at V and 4 bases at J; junction bases unmatched: 4. The CDR3 region has the DNA TGTGCCAGCAGGGGGACTAGCGGCCTCACCGGGGAGCTGTTTTTT. Translating gives CASRGTSGLTGELFF.

The chain is built from TRBV6-5 and TRBJ1-6, with 9 bases identical to TRBD1. The CDR3 consists of 15 residues. V was pared by 4 bases and J by 4 bases, with 2 bases of the junction left unmatched. Germline values: CDR1 MNHEY, CDR2 SVGAGI. The CDR3 loop reads CASSSGTGYNSPLHF. As DNA, the CDR3 is TGTGCCAGCAGTTCTGGGACAGGGTATAATTCACCCCTCCACTTT.

V gene TRBV28 combines with J gene TRBJ1-5, with D tentatively TRBD1 (5 bases). The CDR3 spans 15 residues. Germline CDR1 and CDR2: MDHEN and SYDVKM. V lost 8 bases to trimming and J lost 1 base, with 15 bases between them. This CDR3 reads CASRAGVASNQPQHF. Written as DNA, the CDR3 is TGTGCCAGCCGGGCGGGGGTGGCAAGCAATCAGCCCCAGCATTTT.

This clone has just one count. The chain joins TRBV5-1 to TRBJ2-1; TRBD1 is a possible D gene (7 bases). CDR3 length: 14 amino acids. The V gene's germline CDR1 is SGHRS and CDR2 YFSETQ. Deletions cut 2 bases from V and 7 bases from J, with 13 bases between. In nucleotides, the CDR3 is TGCGCCAGCAGCTTCGGACAGGCGGGGAATGAGCAGTTCTTC. It specifies CASSFGQAGNEQFF.

CDR3 nucleotides: TGTGCCAGCAGTTTAACCGGACAGGGGGAGACCCAGTACTTC. Translated: CASSLTGQGETQYF. J is TRBJ2-5 and V is TRBV28; 9 nucleotides match TRBD1. This CDR3 region has 14 residues. The ends lost 2 bases at V and 5 bases at J; junction bases unmatched: 3. Germline V lookup: CDR1 MDHEN, CDR2 SYDVKM.

The V and J genes are TRBV27 and TRBJ1-4; D is unclear. The CDR3 is 15 residues long. The germline V gene has CDR1 MNHEY and CDR2 SMNVEV (reference sequence). V dropped 2 bases and J dropped 8 bases, with 15 bases sitting between them. As DNA, the CDR3 is TGTGCCAGCAGTTTAGGCGGAGCTCGAGGCGAAAAACTGTTTTTT. This encodes CASSLGGARGEKLFF.

The chain carries TRBV18 and TRBJ1-5, with D unclear. The CDR3 length is 13 residues. CDR1 is KGHSH and CDR2 is LQKENI in the germline V gene. Trimming took 9 bases from V and 4 from J, leaving 13 bases between them. The CDR3 coding sequence is TGTGCCAGTACAGACGGGGTGAATCAGCCCCAGCATTTT. Translated, it gives CASTDGVNQPQHF.

J is TRBJ2-2 and V is TRBV5-1, with TRBD2 matching over 13 bases. V was clipped by 3 bases and J by 1 base; unmatched bases: 9. The CDR3 covers 19 residues. Germline CDR1 reads SGHRS; CDR2 reads YFSETQ. The CDR3 is CASSWGTSGTTRNTGELFF. As DNA, the CDR3 is TGCGCCAGCAGCTGGGGGACTAGCGGGACGACCCGGAACACCGGGGAGCTGTTTTTT.

The genes are TRBV28 and TRBJ1-4; 9 bases match TRBD1. The CDR3 runs 15 residues. The germline V gene has CDR1 MDHEN and CDR2 SYDVKM. J was trimmed by 6 bases and V by 6 bases; bases with no gene match: 8. DNA for the CDR3: TGTGCCAGCAGGCCGACGGGACAGGGTTATGAAAAACTGTTTTTT. Translation gives CASRPTGQGYEKLFF.

CDR3 sequence: CASTIRDQPQHF. In DNA, the CDR3 is TGTGCCAGTACCATCAGGGATCAGCCCCAGCATTTT. This chain links TRBV19 with TRBJ1-5; maybe TRBD1 (5 bases). The germline V and J ends were trimmed by 7 bases and 5 bases, with 9 bases remaining between them. CDR1 is LNHDA and CDR2 is SQIVND in the germline V gene (reference sequence). The CDR3 covers 12 residues.

The chain couples TRBV29-1 to TRBJ2-2, with TRBD1 matching 7 bases. This CDR3 is built from 15 residues. V lost 7 bases, J lost 4 bases, and 12 bases stayed unmatched. Germline lookup yields CDR1 SQVTM and CDR2 ANQGSEA. The CDR3 protein is CSAGEKGAGTGELFF. CDR3 DNA sequence: TGCAGCGCCGGAGAGAAGGGGGCCGGCACCGGGGAGCTGTTTTTT.

The chain links TRBV11-2 to TRBJ2-2, with TRBD2 as a possible D gene (6 bases). The CDR3 runs 16 residues. In germline, CDR1 is SGHAT, CDR2 FQNNGV. V lost 10 bases and J 1 base, leaving 19 bases between the germline ends. The CDR3 reads CATATAGRGNTGELFF. In nucleotides, the CDR3 is TGTGCCACCGCTACGGCTGGGCGGGGGAACACCGGGGAGCTGTTTTTT.

This chain connects TRBV7-9 to TRBJ2-1, with 8 bases fitting TRBD2. The trim removed 5 bases at V and 12 bases at J, leaving 9 bases unmatched. CDR1 SEHNR and CDR2 FQNEAQ come from the germline V gene (reference sequence). This CDR3 is built from 13 residues. CDR3 DNA sequence: TGTGCCAGCAGCCTTTCAGCGGGAGTAGCGCAGTTCTTC. Protein product: CASSLSAGVAQFF.

The rearrangement joins TRBV28 to TRBJ1-5; no clear D gene. Germline V gives CDR1 MDHEN, CDR2 SYDVKM. The V and J ends lost 3 bases and 4 bases respectively, with 10 bases between them. This CDR3 has 14 amino acids. CDR3 sequence reads: CASSFRKENQPQHF. The CDR3 bases are TGTGCCAGCAGTTTCCGAAAGGAGAATCAGCCCCAGCATTTT.

This clone was detected a few times. The V and J genes are TRBV9 and TRBJ2-2; D gene uncertain. V was cut by 4 bases and J by 1 base, with 11 bases left in between. The germline gives CDR1 SGDLS, CDR2 YYNGEE. This CDR3 spans 15 amino acids. The CDR3 DNA is TGTGCCAGCAGCACCAGGATACAGAACACCGGGGAGCTGTTTTTT. Its protein product is CASSTRIQNTGELFF. The complete variable domain, with remaining parts taken from reference TRBV9 and TRBJ2-2, reads DSGVTQTPKHLITATGQRVTLRCSPRSGDLSVYWYQQSLDQGLQFLIQYYNGEERAKGNILERFSAQQFPDLHSELNLSSLELGDSALYFCASSTRIQNTGELFFGEGSRLTVL.

The DNA for the CDR3 is TGCGCCAGCAGCTTGGTTGGGGGGAGTAGTGACAATGAGCAGTTCTTC. Amino acids: CASSLVGGSSDNEQFF. The rearrangement uses TRBV5-1 and TRBJ2-1; D might be TRBD2 (6 bases). Between the trimmed V and J ends, which lost 0 bases and 5 bases, there was a span of 15 bases. In germline, CDR1 is SGHRS, CDR2 YFSETQ. The CDR3 loop spans 16 amino acids.

As regards this clone: This same CDR3 is encoded by further DNA sequences in the sample. The rearrangement joins TRBV9 to TRBJ1-3; 8 bases map to TRBD1. This CDR3 contains 16 residues. Germline lookup yields CDR1 SGDLS and CDR2 YYNGEE. V was pared by 2 bases and J by 0 bases, with 4 bases of the junction left unmatched. This CDR3 reads CASSVGTGPSGNTIYF. In nucleotides, the CDR3 is TGTGCCAGCAGCGTGGGGACAGGCCCCTCTGGAAACACCATATATTTT.